The 14 T cell receptor beta chains below all came from one sample that was sequenced in a study of beta chain features in type 1 diabetes. The entirety of the isolated RNA underwent reverse transcription, so expressed TCRB transcripts were sequenced. Clones were sequenced by immunoSEQ multiplex PCR, and TCRdb holds only the in-frame ones, with some missing. The sample has approximately 330,000 clones; roughly 9.6% are singletons. Sequenced sample: naive CD4+ T cells from blood. These TCRs come from a woman between 25 and 40 years old in good health.

The chain uses TRBV28 and TRBJ2-7; 11 bases agree with TRBD1. CDR3 length: 15 amino acids. Unmatched junction bases numbered 5, after V lost 3 bases and J lost 4 bases. Germline V gene lookup returns CDR1 MDHEN and CDR2 SYDVKM. The CDR3, as DNA: TGTGCCAGCAGTTTGCCCGGGACAGGGGGATACGAGCAGTACTTC. It is translated as CASSLPGTGGYEQYF.

This clone has only a few counts. The chain recombines TRBV28 with TRBJ2-2, with 8 nucleotides matching TRBD1. With 4 bases clipped from V and 5 bases from J, the junction kept 6 bases outside the gene matches. This CDR3 has 15 amino acids. Per the germline V gene, CDR1 is MDHEN and CDR2 is SYDVKM. CDR3 sequence reads: CASSYGTGRTGELFF. In DNA form, the CDR3 reads TGTGCCAGCAGTTACGGGACAGGAAGGACCGGGGAGCTGTTTTTT.

The chain is built from TRBV30 and TRBJ2-1, with a weak D call TRBD2 (5 bases). V was shortened by 0 bases and J by 5 bases, with 11 bases between the two germline ends. Germline loops: CDR1 GTSNPN, CDR2 SVGIG (reference sequence). The CDR3 has 14 amino acids. The CDR3 bases are TGTGCCTGGAGTGTCGACGGGAATAACAATGAGCAGTTCTTC. This sequence encodes CAWSVDGNNNEQFF. The variable domain in full, with the rest retrieved from reference TRBV30 and TRBJ2-1, is SQTIHQWPATLVQPVGSPLSLECTVEGTSNPNLYWYRQAAGRGLQLLFYSVGIGQISSEVPQNLSASRPQDRQFILSSKKLLLSDSGFYLCAWSVDGNNNEQFFGPGTRLTVL.

This chain links TRBV7-2 with TRBJ1-1; D possibly corresponds to TRBD1 (5 bases). V was trimmed by 4 bases and J by 7 bases, leaving 19 bases between them. The CDR3 is 15 amino acids. CDR1 is SGHTA and CDR2 is FQGNSA in the germline V gene. CDR3 bases: TGTGCCAGCAGCTGGACACCTAACATAGATGATGAAGCTTTCTTT. Translating gives CASSWTPNIDDEAFF. The variable domain in full, completed from reference TRBV7-2 and TRBJ1-1, reads GAGVSQSPSNKVTEKGKDVELRCDPISGHTALYWYRQSLGQGLEFLIYFQGNSAPDKSGLPSDRFSAERTGGSVSTLTIQRTQQEDSAVYLCASSWTPNIDDEAFFGQGTRLTVV.

The chain is built from TRBV2 and TRBJ2-2; D is ambiguous. The V end was cut by 1 base, the J end by 2 bases, with 5 bases between. CDR3 length: 14 residues. Germline V gene sequence: CDR1 SNHLY, CDR2 FYNNEI. The CDR3 nucleotides are TGTGCCAGCAGTGAAGGTTCAAACACCGGGGAGCTGTTTTTT. This gives the protein CASSEGSNTGELFF.

A note on this clone: In the same sample, other DNA sequences code for this CDR3. The rearrangement links TRBV2 to TRBJ1-1; a weak D match, TRBD1 (6 bases). Trimming took 6 bases from V and 1 from J, leaving 9 bases between them. This CDR3 comprises 13 residues. The germline V gene encodes CDR1 SNHLY and CDR2 FYNNEI. Written as DNA, the CDR3 is TGTGCCAGCAGCGAACAGGGGAACACTGAAGCTTTCTTT. The encoded protein is CASSEQGNTEAFF.

The gene calls are TRBV2 and TRBJ2-7, with TRBD2 matching over 7 bases. The CDR3 runs 15 residues. The germline CDR1 and CDR2 sequences are SNHLY and FYNNEI. J was trimmed by 5 bases and V by 0 bases; bases with no gene match: 7. The CDR3 is CASSEAGEGFHEQYF. CDR3 in DNA: TGTGCCAGCAGTGAAGCGGGGGAGGGCTTCCACGAGCAGTACTTC.

This clone turned up a few times. The chain employs TRBV7-2 and TRBJ2-3, with D perhaps TRBD2 (6 bases). V lost 3 bases and J 1 base, leaving 14 bases between the germline ends. Germline V gene data show CDR1 as SGHTA and CDR2 as FQGNSA. The CDR3 has 16 residues. The CDR3: CASSFIPGLGTDTQYF. The CDR3 region has the DNA TGTGCCAGCAGCTTCATCCCGGGACTTGGCACAGATACGCAGTATTTT.

V and J are TRBV7-2 and TRBJ2-2; D may be TRBD2 (6 bases). V lost 1 base to trimming and J lost 9 bases, with 15 bases between them. There are 15 residues in the CDR3. CDR1 SGHTA and CDR2 FQGNSA come from the germline V gene. The CDR3 loop is CASSLEVTSVWELFF. CDR3 sequence (DNA): TGTGCCAGCAGCTTAGAGGTGACTAGTGTCTGGGAGCTGTTTTTT.

This clone has only a few counts. The chain couples TRBV15 to TRBJ2-2; 10 nucleotides match TRBD2. Germline CDR1 is LNHNV and CDR2 is YYDKDF (reference sequence). CDR3 length equals 18 residues. V dropped 3 bases and J dropped 4; count of bases not matched to a gene: 11. The CDR3 bases are TGTGCCACCAGCAGTTACCGGTTAGCGGGAGGCCTCACCGGGGAGCTGTTTTTT. Residues: CATSSYRLAGGLTGELFF.

Only one count was recorded for this clone. The genes are TRBV6-1 and TRBJ2-5; 7 bases fit TRBD1. The CDR3 length is 14 residues. Germline CDR1 MNHNS, CDR2 SASEGT. V shed 4 bases, J shed 2 bases, and the junction held 4 bases outside the gene matches. The DNA for the CDR3 is TGTGCCAGCAGTGTCGGACAGGTACAAGAGACCCAGTACTTC. Its translation is CASSVGQVQETQYF.

The gene calls are TRBV29-1 and TRBJ2-7, with TRBD1 matching over 7 bases. After removal of 6 bases from V and 7 bases from J, the junction contained 18 bases not matched to a gene. In germline, CDR1 is SQVTM, CDR2 ANQGSEA. The CDR3 runs 15 residues. CDR3 in DNA: TGCAGCGTCGCAATGCAGGACAGGTCTTCCCGGGAGCAGTACTTC. Translation: CSVAMQDRSSREQYF.

The chain recombines TRBV14 with TRBJ1-2; TRBD1 matches 7 bases. The length of the CDR3 is 13 residues. V shed 4 bases and J 8 bases; nucleotides not matched to a gene: 7. Germline CDR1 reads SGHDN; CDR2 reads FVKESK. The CDR3 loop is CASSLDRVRGYTF. In nucleotides, the CDR3 is TGTGCCAGCAGCCTCGACAGGGTCCGGGGCTACACCTTC.

The chain is built from TRBV7-9 and TRBJ1-1, with 8 bases matching TRBD1. CDR1 SEHNR and CDR2 FQNEAQ come from the germline V gene (reference sequence). Trimming cost V 5 bases and J 0 bases; bases outside gene matches: 14. The CDR3 sequence is 18 residues long. CDR3 amino acids: CASSLPQVRDRLNTEAFF. The CDR3 coding sequence is TGTGCCAGCAGCCTCCCTCAAGTCCGGGACAGGCTGAACACTGAAGCTTTCTTT.